These 20 T cell receptor beta chains came from one sample sequenced in a study of beta chain features in type 1 diabetes. Findings of the study overall: Moderately but significantly shorter TCRB CDR3s were found in Type 1 diabetes patients in all four CD4+ subsets.

Every bit of the isolated RNA underwent reverse transcription, so sequencing read expressed TCRB transcripts. Sequencing was performed with immunoSEQ multiplex PCR; in TCRdb, only in-frame clones are kept and a portion is missing. The repertoire holds around 310,000 clones, with 13% as singletons. For these receptors, no antigen is known. The sequencing input was naive CD4+ T cells from blood. All receptors derive from a woman aged 18-30 years with type 1 diabetes.

This clone was recorded a few times. The rearrangement uses TRBV6-1 and TRBJ1-1; 8 positions agree with TRBD1. Germline V gene sequence: CDR1 MNHNS, CDR2 SASEGT. The CDR3 is 15 residues long. The V gene end was trimmed by 8 bases and the J gene end by 0 bases; junction bases not matched to a gene: 8. DNA for the CDR3: TGTGCCAGCGTTAGACAGGGGCGATTGAACACTGAAGCTTTCTTT. Its translation: CASVRQGRLNTEAFF.

This clone turned up a few times. The chain recombines TRBV18 with TRBJ2-7, with 16 positions matching TRBD2. Germline V gene lookup returns CDR1 KGHSH and CDR2 LQKENI. V dropped 1 base and J dropped 3; count of bases not matched to a gene: 6. The CDR3 covers 18 residues. The CDR3 bases are TGTGCCAGCTCACCACAGGGACTAGCGGGAGGGCCCGTCTACGAGCAGTACTTC. As protein: CASSPQGLAGGPVYEQYF.

The table lists this clone with a few counts. The chain joins TRBV5-1 to TRBJ2-5; a possible D gene is TRBD2 (5 bases). V lost 4 bases and J 4 bases, leaving 5 bases between the germline ends. This CDR3 is 11 amino acids long. Germline V gene data show CDR1 as SGHRS and CDR2 as YFSETQ. DNA of the CDR3: TGCGCCAGCAGCCGGGGAGAGACCCAGTACTTC. It is translated as CASSRGETQYF.

The J gene is TRBJ2-3, the V gene TRBV4-2; D ambiguous. Trimming shortened V by 0 bases and J by 2 bases, and 15 bases separated the two germline ends. The CDR3 length is 17 residues. CDR1 and CDR2 (germline): LGHNA, YNFKEQ. The CDR3 nucleotides read TGTGCCAGCAGCCAAGATCGAGTGCTCCAAAACACAGATACGCAGTATTTT. It translates to CASSQDRVLQNTDTQYF.

CDR3 sequence: CASSQDWRGTGGDYEQYV. The CDR3 bases are TGCGCCAGCAGCCAAGACTGGAGGGGCACAGGGGGGGACTACGAGCAGTACGTC. The gene calls are TRBV4-3 and TRBJ2-7; TRBD1 is a possible D gene (8 bases). Germline values: CDR1 LGHNA, CDR2 YSLEER. The germline V and J ends were trimmed by 0 bases and 3 bases, with 21 bases remaining between them. The CDR3 totals 18 residues.

The table lists this clone with a few counts. This chain joins TRBV5-1 and TRBJ2-6, with TRBD1 matching over 10 bases. Germline loops: CDR1 SGHRS, CDR2 YFSETQ. J lost 0 bases, V lost 0 bases, and 6 bases had no gene match. The CDR3 has 19 residues. The CDR3 DNA is TGCGCCAGCAGCTTGGAGGGACAGGGGCTCCTCTCTGGGGCCAACGTCCTGACTTTC. Amino acid sequence: CASSLEGQGLLSGANVLTF. Supplemented by reference TRBV5-1 and TRBJ2-6, the full variable domain reads KAGVTQTPRYLIKTRGQQVTLSCSPISGHRSVSWYQQTPGQGLQFLFEYFSETQRNKGNFPGRFSGRQFSNSRSEMNVSTLELGDSALYLCASSLEGQGLLSGANVLTFGAGSRLTVL.

This clone was counted between two and nine times. The germline gene is not matched at one end of the junction; a read error may be the cause. The rearrangement joins TRBV9 to TRBJ2-3, with D possibly matching TRBD2 (6 bases). CDR1 SGDLS and CDR2 YYNGEE come from the germline V gene. CDR3 length: 16 residues. CDR3 bases: TGTGCCAGCAGCCTGTTTGTGAAAACTAGCAGAGATACGCAGTATTTT. It encodes CASSLFVKTSRDTQYF.

This clone was counted a few times. This sequence joins TRBV5-4 and TRBJ2-5; 7 bases align to TRBD1. V lost 3 bases and J lost 5; bases outside the gene matches: 10. Germline V CDR1 and CDR2: SGHNT, YYREEE (reference sequence). The CDR3 extends over 15 amino acids. The CDR3 reads CASSSGTEVSETQYF. The CDR3 coding sequence is TGTGCCAGCAGCTCCGGGACAGAAGTTAGTGAGACCCAGTACTTC.

This clone has just a few counts. This chain links TRBV7-3 with TRBJ2-5; D may be TRBD2 (6 bases). Germline CDR1 is SGHTA and CDR2 is FQGTGA. Trimming left V 3 bases short and J 3 bases short, with 11 bases between. The CDR3 is 14 residues long. CDR3 amino acids: CASSFSGAEETQYF. As DNA, the CDR3 is TGTGCCAGCAGCTTTAGCGGAGCAGAAGAGACCCAGTACTTC.

This clone turned up a few times. The CDR3: CASSVSGADTQYF. DNA for the CDR3: TGTGCCAGCAGCGTCTCAGGGGCAGATACGCAGTATTTT. The rearrangement uses TRBV7-9 and TRBJ2-3; D may be TRBD1 (6 bases). CDR1 SEHNR and CDR2 FQNEAQ come from the germline V gene (reference sequence). The CDR3 runs to 13 residues. The ends were cut back, 5 bases at V and 4 bases at J, with 10 bases in the middle.

This clone was seen a few times. This chain connects TRBV11-2 to TRBJ2-1, with TRBD2 identical over 16 bases. CDR3 length equals 19 residues. The junction had 16 bases not matched to a gene; V was cut back by 5 bases and J by 9 bases. Germline values: CDR1 SGHAT, CDR2 FQNNGV. The CDR3 region is CASSAGLAGGPFAWGEQFF. In DNA form, the CDR3 reads TGTGCCAGCAGCGCGGGACTAGCGGGAGGGCCTTTCGCTTGGGGTGAGCAGTTCTTC.

V is TRBV11-2 and J is TRBJ2-7; no firm D call. The V end lost 5 bases, the J end lost 3 bases, and 5 bases lay between the germline ends. Per germline, CDR1 SGHAT and CDR2 FQNNGV. There are 11 residues in the CDR3. The CDR3 here is CASSPGYEQYF. The CDR3 region has the DNA TGTGCCAGCAGCCCGGGCTACGAGCAGTACTTC. The full variable domain, with the rest looked up from reference TRBV11-2 and TRBJ2-7, is EAGVAQSPRYKIIEKRQSVAFWCNPISGHATLYWYQQILGQGPKLLIQFQNNGVVDDSQLPKDRFSAERLKGVDSTLKIQPAKLEDSAVYLCASSPGYEQYFGPGTRLTVT.

The rearrangement links TRBV2 to TRBJ2-7; 11 bases match TRBD2. Germline CDR1 and CDR2: SNHLY and FYNNEI. This CDR3 region has 15 residues. The V and J ends lost 5 bases and 5 bases, in that order; junction bases with no gene match: 8. CDR3 bases: TGTGCCAGCAGTAAAACTAGCGGGAGTATAGACGAGCAGTACTTC. Its translation is CASSKTSGSIDEQYF.

As DNA, the CDR3 is TGTGCCAGCAGTCCCTGGACAGCAAGGAACACTGAAGCTTTCTTT. Amino acids: CASSPWTARNTEAFF. The J gene is TRBJ1-1, the V gene TRBV6-5, with a weak D call TRBD1 (6 bases). From germline, CDR1 is MNHEY and CDR2 SVGAGI. This CDR3 contains 15 residues. V lost 5 bases and J lost 1, with 14 bases in between.

This clone was observed a handful of times. The chain carries TRBV4-1 and TRBJ2-1, with 7 bases identical to TRBD2. The CDR3 runs 15 residues. Germline CDR1 reads MGHRA; CDR2 reads YSYEKL. With 0 bases clipped from V and 4 bases from J, the junction kept 3 bases outside the gene matches. The chain's CDR3 is CASSQDAGVYNEQFF. The CDR3 DNA reads as TGCGCCAGCAGCCAAGACGCGGGAGTTTACAATGAGCAGTTCTTC.

This clone turned up a few times. The chain employs TRBV29-1 and TRBJ2-2; D gene ambiguous. This CDR3 spans 12 amino acids. The V end lost 4 bases, the J end lost 10 bases, and 13 bases lay between the germline ends. Germline CDR1 is SQVTM and CDR2 is ANQGSEA. CDR3 coding DNA: TGCAGCGTTGGTATCCCCCCCTCGGAGCTGTTTTTT. Translated, it gives CSVGIPPSELFF.

This clone was counted a few times. The rearrangement uses TRBV7-6 and TRBJ2-1; D unresolved. The CDR3 runs to 16 residues. V dropped 4 bases and J dropped 5 bases, with 18 bases sitting between them. Germline values: CDR1 SGHVS, CDR2 FNYEAQ. The CDR3 region is CASSSRILVSNNEQFF. The DNA of the CDR3 is TGTGCCAGCAGCTCAAGGATCCTAGTTAGCAACAATGAGCAGTTCTTC.

This clone was counted a few times. The rearrangement links TRBV12-5 to TRBJ2-5, with TRBD2 matching over 8 bases. The V gene end was trimmed by 1 base and the J gene end by 3 bases; junction bases not matched to a gene: 4. Germline values: CDR1 LGHNT, CDR2 FRNRAP. The length of the CDR3 is 15 residues. CDR3 nucleotides: TGTGCTAGTGGTTTGGGTAGCGGGATCAAAGAGACCCAGTACTTC. It is translated as CASGLGSGIKETQYF. Variable domain in full (rest from reference TRBV12-5 and TRBJ2-5): DARVTQTPRHKVTEMGQEVTMRCQPILGHNTVFWYRQTMMQGLELLAYFRNRAPLDDSGMPKDRFSAEMPDATLATLKIQPSEPRDSAVYFCASGLGSGIKETQYFGPGTRLLVL.

This chain uses TRBV9 with TRBJ2-5, with D possibly being TRBD2 (5 bases). CDR1 SGDLS and CDR2 YYNGEE come from the germline V gene. Trimming took off 1 base at V and 1 base at J, with 5 bases between the two ends. The CDR3 extends over 13 amino acids. CDR3 region: CASSVLAQETQYF. The DNA of the CDR3 is TGTGCCAGCAGCGTACTAGCCCAAGAGACCCAGTACTTC.

The gene calls are TRBV6-5 and TRBJ2-3; D call uncertain. Germline V lookup: CDR1 MNHEY, CDR2 SVGAGI. With 7 bases removed from V and 4 bases from J, the gap between germline ends came to 12 bases. The CDR3 has 13 amino acids. The CDR3 DNA reads as TGTGCCAGCACTTCCCCCGTGTCAGATACGCAGTATTTT. Translating it yields CASTSPVSDTQYF.